The 9 T cell receptor beta chains reported below all come from one sample, sequenced in a study of blood T cell repertoires in COVID-19 (TCRdb year 2020). Libraries were constructed by the immunoSEQ multiplex PCR assay. Here the immuneACCESS table is served through TCRdb, limited to in-frame sequences with V and J called. Missing clones are a known gap in these copies; in checked studies unresolved V genes cover under half, and the rest lacks a known reason. Here the sample has roughly 32,000 clones; around 87% occur a single time. Of the sample, 11% to 15% is held by the ten largest clones. Input material: peripheral blood. These TCRs come from a man aged 60 to 75 with active COVID-19.

This clone was found once. The chain recombines TRBV4-2 with TRBJ2-3, with TRBD1 matching 9 bases. V lost 2 bases to trimming and J lost 6 bases; unmatched junction nucleotides: 9. This CDR3 has 16 amino acids. Germline V gene data show CDR1 as LGHNA and CDR2 as YNFKEQ. The CDR3: CASSQLQGAHSDTQYF. CDR3 in DNA: TGTGCCAGCAGCCAACTACAGGGGGCGCATTCTGATACGCAGTATTTT.

This chain links TRBV27 with TRBJ2-6; 7 bases align to TRBD1. CDR3 size: 18 residues. Germline trimming cut 4 bases from V and 0 bases from J; bases unmatched to any gene: 9. Looked up from germline, CDR1 is MNHEY and CDR2 is SMNVEV (reference sequence). The DNA of the CDR3 is TGTGCCAGCAGTTCCCCGGGACAGCCGCACTCTGGGGCCAACGTCCTGACTTTC. It codes for CASSSPGQPHSGANVLTF.

V and J are TRBV27 and TRBJ1-5; 8 bases map to TRBD1. The V gene's germline CDR1 is MNHEY and CDR2 SMNVEV (reference sequence). The V and J ends lost 6 bases and 6 bases, in that order; junction bases with no gene match: 7. This CDR3 region has 14 residues. CDR3 amino acids: CASRGRQGSQPQHF. The CDR3 nucleotides read TGTGCCAGCAGAGGGAGACAGGGGAGTCAGCCCCAGCATTTT.

The chain couples TRBV7-8 to TRBJ2-3; D is possibly TRBD2 (6 bases). This CDR3 is 13 amino acids long. The V gene lost 3 bases and the J gene lost 8 bases, with 12 bases spanning the gap. Germline CDR1 and CDR2: SGHVS and FQNEAQ. CDR3 DNA: TGTGCCAGCAGCTTGATACTCGGGGGTACGCAGTATTTT. Translation gives CASSLILGGTQYF.

The chain is built from TRBV27 and TRBJ2-1; 7 bases match TRBD2. Trimming at V came to 8 bases and at J to 7 bases, leaving 11 bases not matched to a gene. The CDR3 is 14 residues long. Per the germline V gene, CDR1 is MNHEY and CDR2 is SMNVEV (reference sequence). This chain's CDR3 is CASRHGLEGNEQFF. The CDR3 nucleotides are TGTGCCAGCCGCCACGGACTAGAAGGGAATGAGCAGTTCTTC.

The gene calls are TRBV4-1 and TRBJ1-1; TRBD1 matches 9 bases. The germline CDR1 and CDR2 sequences are MGHRA and YSYEKL. The CDR3 has 15 amino acids. After removal of 0 bases from V and 12 bases from J, the junction contained 11 bases not matched to a gene. CDR3 sequence reads: CASSQDQQGAGITFF. DNA for the CDR3: TGCGCCAGCAGCCAAGATCAACAGGGGGCCGGGATAACTTTCTTT.

This chain joins TRBV27 and TRBJ1-5; 7 bases align to TRBD1. The junction had 5 bases not matched to a gene; V was cut back by 4 bases and J by 2 bases. The germline CDR1 and CDR2 sequences are MNHEY and SMNVEV (reference sequence). This CDR3 comprises 15 residues. CDR3: CASSSRGDGNQPQHF. As DNA, the CDR3 is TGTGCCAGCAGTTCCAGGGGGGATGGCAATCAGCCCCAGCATTTT.

The chain uses TRBV4-1 and TRBJ1-3, with no clear D. The CDR3 sequence is 15 residues long. Looked up from germline, CDR1 is MGHRA and CDR2 is YSYEKL. With 1 base removed from V and 0 bases from J, the gap between germline ends came to 7 bases. For the CDR3, the DNA is TGCGCCAGCAGCCAAGTCGGGAGCTCTGGAAACACCATATATTTT. This codes for CASSQVGSSGNTIYF.

This chain connects TRBV7-2 to TRBJ2-2; the D gene is possibly TRBD2 (6 bases). The germline CDR1 and CDR2 sequences are SGHTA and FQGNSA. The V end lost 4 bases, the J end lost 0 bases, and 15 bases lay between the germline ends. The CDR3 has 17 residues. CDR3 loop: CASSWRGGGANTGELFF. The CDR3 nucleotides are TGTGCCAGCAGCTGGCGGGGTGGCGGGGCGAACACCGGGGAGCTGTTTTTT. The complete variable domain, with remaining parts taken from reference TRBV7-2 and TRBJ2-2, reads GAGVSQSPSNKVTEKGKDVELRCDPISGHTALYWYRQSLGQGLEFLIYFQGNSAPDKSGLPSDRFSAERTGGSVSTLTIQRTQQEDSAVYLCASSWRGGGANTGELFFGEGSRLTVL.